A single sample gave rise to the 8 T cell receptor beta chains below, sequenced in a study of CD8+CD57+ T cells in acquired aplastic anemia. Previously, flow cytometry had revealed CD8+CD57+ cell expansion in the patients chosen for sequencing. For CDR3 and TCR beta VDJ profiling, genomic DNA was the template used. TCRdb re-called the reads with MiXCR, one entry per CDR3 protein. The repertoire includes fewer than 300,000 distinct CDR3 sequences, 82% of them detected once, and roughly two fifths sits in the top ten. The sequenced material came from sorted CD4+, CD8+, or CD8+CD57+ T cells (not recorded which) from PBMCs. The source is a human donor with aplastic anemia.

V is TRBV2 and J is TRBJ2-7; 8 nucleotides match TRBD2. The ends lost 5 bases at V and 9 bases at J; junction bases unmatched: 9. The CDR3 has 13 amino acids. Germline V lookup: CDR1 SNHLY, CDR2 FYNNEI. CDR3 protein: CASSFGGGGAQYF. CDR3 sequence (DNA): TGTGCCAGCAGTTTCGGGGGGGGGGGCGCGCAGTACTTC.

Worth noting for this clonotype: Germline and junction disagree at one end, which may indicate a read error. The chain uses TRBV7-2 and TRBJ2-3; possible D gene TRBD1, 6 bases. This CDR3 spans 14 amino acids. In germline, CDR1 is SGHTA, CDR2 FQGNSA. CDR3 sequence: CASSSGVSPGQLFF. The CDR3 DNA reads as TGTGCCAGCAGCTCCGGGGTTAGTCCTGGACAGTTGTTCTTT.

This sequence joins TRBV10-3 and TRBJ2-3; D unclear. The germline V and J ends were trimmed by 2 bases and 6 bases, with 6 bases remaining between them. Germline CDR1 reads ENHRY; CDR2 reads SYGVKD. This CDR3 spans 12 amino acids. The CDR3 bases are TGTGCCATCAGTGAGGTGGCGGATACGCAGTATTTT. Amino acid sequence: CAISEVADTQYF.

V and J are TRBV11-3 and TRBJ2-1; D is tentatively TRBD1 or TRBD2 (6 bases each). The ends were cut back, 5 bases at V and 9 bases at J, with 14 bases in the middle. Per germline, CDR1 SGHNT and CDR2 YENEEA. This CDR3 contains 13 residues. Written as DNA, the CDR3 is TGTGCCAGCAGCGTAGGGGGGACACGTGAGCAGTTCTTC. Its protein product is CASSVGGTREQFF.

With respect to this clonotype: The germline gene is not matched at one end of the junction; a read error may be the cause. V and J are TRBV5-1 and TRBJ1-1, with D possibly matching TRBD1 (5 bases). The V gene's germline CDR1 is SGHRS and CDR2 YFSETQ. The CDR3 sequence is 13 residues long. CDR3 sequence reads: CATSGGAGTQAFF. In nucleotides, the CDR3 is TGTGCCACCAGCGGAGGTGCCGGGACGCAAGCTTTCTTT.

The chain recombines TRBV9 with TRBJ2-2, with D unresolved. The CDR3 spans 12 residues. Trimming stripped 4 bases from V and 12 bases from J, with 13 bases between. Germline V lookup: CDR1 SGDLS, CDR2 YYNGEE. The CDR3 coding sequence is TGTGCCAGCAGCTTAGTCTCAGATAAGCTGTTTTTT. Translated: CASSLVSDKLFF.

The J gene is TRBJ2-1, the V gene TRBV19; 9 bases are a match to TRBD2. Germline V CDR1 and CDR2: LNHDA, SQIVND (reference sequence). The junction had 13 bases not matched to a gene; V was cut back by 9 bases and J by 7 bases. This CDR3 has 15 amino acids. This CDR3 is CASSIASSGSNEQFF. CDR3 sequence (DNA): TGTGCCAGCAGCATAGCGAGTAGCGGGAGTAATGAGCAGTTCTTC.

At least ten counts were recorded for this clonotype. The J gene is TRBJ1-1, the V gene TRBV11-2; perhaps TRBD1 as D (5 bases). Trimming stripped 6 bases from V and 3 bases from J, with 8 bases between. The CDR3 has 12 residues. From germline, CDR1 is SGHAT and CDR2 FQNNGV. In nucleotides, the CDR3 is TGTGCCAGCAGGGAGGGGTACACTGAAGCTTTCTTT. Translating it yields CASREGYTEAFF. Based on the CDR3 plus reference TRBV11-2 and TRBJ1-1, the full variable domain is EAGVAQSPRYKIIEKRQSVAFWCNPISGHATLYWYQQILGQGPKLLIQFQNNGVVDDSQLPKDRFSAERLKGVDSTLKIQPAKLEDSAVYLCASREGYTEAFFGQGTRLTVV.